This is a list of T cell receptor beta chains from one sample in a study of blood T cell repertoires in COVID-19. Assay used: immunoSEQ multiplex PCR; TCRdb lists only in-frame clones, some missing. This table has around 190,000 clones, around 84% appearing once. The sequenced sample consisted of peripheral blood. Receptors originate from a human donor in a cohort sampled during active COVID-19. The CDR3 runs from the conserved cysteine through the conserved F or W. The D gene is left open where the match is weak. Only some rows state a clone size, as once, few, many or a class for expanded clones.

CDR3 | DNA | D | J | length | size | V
CASSRDFRETQYF | TGTGCCAGCAGCAGGGACTTCAGGGAGACCCAGTACTTC | . | TRBJ2-5 | 13 | few | TRBV2
CAISPGQGPYEQYF | TGTGCCATCAGCCCGGGACAGGGACCTTACGAGCAGTACTTC | TRBD1 | TRBJ2-7 | 14 | . | TRBV10-3
CASSPDLRGLNTGELFF | TGTGCCAGCTCACCGGACCTCAGGGGTTTGAACACCGGGGAGCTGTTTTTT | . | TRBJ2-2 | 17 | . | TRBV18
CASSLSGGTYEQYF | TGCGCCAGCAGCTTGTCAGGAGGAACCTACGAGCAGTACTTC | . | TRBJ2-7 | 14 | . | TRBV5-1
CASSQFPRGKNIQYF | TGTGCCAGCAGCCAATTCCCTCGCGGCAAAAACATTCAGTACTTC | . | TRBJ2-4 | 15 | once | TRBV7-2
CATRAGLNTEAFF | TGTGCCACTAGGGCTGGCCTGAACACTGAAGCTTTCTTT | . | TRBJ1-1 | 13 | . | TRBV19
CAPKGKREGTETQYF | TGTGCCCCAAAGGGCAAGCGGGAGGGTACAGAGACCCAGTACTTC | TRBD2 | TRBJ2-5 | 15 | . | TRBV10-3
CASSSQVGSNTEAFF | TGCGCCAGCAGCTCCCAGGTTGGGTCGAACACTGAAGCTTTCTTT | . | TRBJ1-1 | 15 | . | TRBV5-1
CASARDYSYEQYF | TGTGCCAGCGCCAGGGACTACTCCTACGAGCAGTACTTC | TRBD2 | TRBJ2-7 | 13 | once | TRBV5-4
CASSLGGSLYNYGYTF | TGTGCCAGCAGCTTAGGTGGGAGTTTATATAACTATGGCTACACCTTC | . | TRBJ1-2 | 16 | . | TRBV11-2
CASSLPGTSGGGNEQFF | TGCGCCAGCAGCTTGCCGGGGACTAGCGGAGGGGGTAATGAGCAGTTCTTC | TRBD2 | TRBJ2-1 | 17 | . | TRBV5-1